The next 8 T cell receptor beta chains were all read from a single sample in a study of cytomegalovirus exposure and HLA in healthy donors. The PCR ran on 60 Vbeta and 13 Jbeta primers. The table came from immunoSEQ multiplex PCR; TCRdb's copy has only in-frame clones and leaves some out. The data contain over 200,000 clones, almost 80% of them singletons. The sequenced material came from PBMCs. These receptors were taken from a male donor in good health and CMV-seronegative.

The chain joins TRBV29-1 to TRBJ2-5; TRBD2 is a possible D gene (5 bases). There are 12 residues in the CDR3. From germline, CDR1 is SQVTM and CDR2 ANQGSEA. Deletions cut 4 bases from V and 5 bases from J, with 11 bases between. The DNA for the CDR3 is TGCAGCGTTGGCCACCGGGGTGAGACCCAGTACTTC. As protein: CSVGHRGETQYF.

The chain employs TRBV5-1 and TRBJ2-5; tentatively, D is TRBD1 (6 bases). The CDR3 is made up of 16 amino acids. Looked up from germline, CDR1 is SGHRS and CDR2 is YFSETQ. Trimming shortened V by 4 bases and J by 1 base, and 17 bases separated the two germline ends. The chain's CDR3 is CASSPRGNLPQETQYF. CDR3 DNA: TGCGCCAGCAGCCCCAGGGGAAACCTTCCCCAAGAGACCCAGTACTTC.

This chain joins TRBV25-1 and TRBJ1-4, with D perhaps TRBD1 (5 bases). V was cut by 8 bases and J by 0 bases, with 10 bases left in between. CDR1 is MGHDK and CDR2 is SYGVNS in the germline V gene. The CDR3 consists of 14 residues. The CDR3 protein is CASLLTATNEKLFF. The CDR3, as DNA: TGTGCCAGCCTCCTGACAGCAACTAATGAAAAACTGTTTTTT.

The genes are TRBV7-2 and TRBJ1-2, with 10 bases lining up with TRBD1. CDR1 and CDR2 (germline): SGHTA, FQGNSA. The CDR3 length is 17 residues. V lost 5 bases, J lost 0 bases, and 9 bases stayed unmatched. The CDR3 DNA sequence: TGTGCCAGCAGCGTAGGCCGGGACAGGGGCGCTAACTATGGCTACACCTTC. Amino acid sequence: CASSVGRDRGANYGYTF.

This chain uses TRBV19 with TRBJ2-5, with TRBD2 matching over 7 bases. The CDR3 covers 18 residues. J gave up 2 bases and V 3 bases, and 15 bases lay outside the gene matches. CDR1 is LNHDA, CDR2 SQIVND, per germline (reference sequence). The CDR3 is CASSIGFAGVREQETQYF. CDR3 coding DNA: TGTGCCAGTAGTATTGGTTTCGCGGGAGTGAGGGAACAAGAGACCCAGTACTTC.

The rearrangement links TRBV7-9 to TRBJ2-7, with D perhaps matching TRBD2 (5 bases). The CDR3 runs 12 residues. V lost 0 bases and J 6 bases, leaving 6 bases between the germline ends. In germline, CDR1 is SEHNR, CDR2 FQNEAQ (reference sequence). CDR3 DNA sequence: TGTGCCAGCAGCTTAGCTAGCGTCGAGCAGTACTTC. Translation: CASSLASVEQYF.

This clone showed up just once. The J gene is TRBJ1-1, the V gene TRBV19; 10 nucleotides align to TRBD1. CDR3 size: 13 residues. Germline V CDR1 and CDR2: LNHDA, SQIVND (reference sequence). The V gene end was trimmed by 4 bases and the J gene end by 7 bases; junction bases not matched to a gene: 3. The DNA for the CDR3 is TGTGCCAGTAGTAAGGACAGGGGGATTGAAGCTTTCTTT. Translated: CASSKDRGIEAFF. Full variable domain (outside the CDR3, taken from reference TRBV19 and TRBJ1-1): DGGITQSPKYLFRKEGQNVTLSCEQNLNHDAMYWYRQDPGQGLRLIYYSQIVNDFQKGDIAEGYSVSREKKESFPLTVTSAQKNPTAFYLCASSKDRGIEAFFGQGTRLTVV.

This chain connects TRBV19 to TRBJ2-6; possibly TRBD1 for D (6 bases). Germline V gene sequence: CDR1 LNHDA, CDR2 SQIVND (reference sequence). The germline V and J ends were trimmed by 5 bases and 0 bases, with 14 bases remaining between them. This CDR3 spans 17 amino acids. The CDR3 DNA follows: TGTGCCAGTAGTGGCCGACAGGATTCCTCTGGGGCCAACGTCCTGACTTTC. It is translated as CASSGRQDSSGANVLTF. The entire variable domain, with the rest obtained from reference TRBV19 and TRBJ2-6, is as follows: DGGITQSPKYLFRKEGQNVTLSCEQNLNHDAMYWYRQDPGQGLRLIYYSQIVNDFQKGDIAEGYSVSREKKESFPLTVTSAQKNPTAFYLCASSGRQDSSGANVLTFGAGSRLTVL.